This T cell receptor (beta chain) came from a study of blood T cell repertoires in COVID-19 (dated by TCRdb to about 2020). With regard to the full study: Samples from collaborators originated in the United States, Italy and Spain and spanned both the acute and convalescent phases of COVID-19. The dataset comprised deeply sampled blood TCRbeta repertoires from subjects exposed to, actively infected with, or recovered from COVID-19. The sample metadata nearly always contained a de-identified subject ID, COVID-19 status, age in years and sex. The material from the prospective study consisted of cDNA or gDNA derived from T cells, B-cell-depleted T cells, or PBMCs. The samples were drawn from the first 160 participants of the ongoing ImmuneRACE study and from about 1,200 subjects provided by 6 global collaborators. The repertoires were released in a freely available public database meant as a resource for research on the immune response to SARS-CoV-2. HLA class I and class II types, where available, came from metadata supplied by the sample provider rather than from assay-based typing. The paper as a whole reports these results and caveats: The quantity of clinical and demographic metadata differed by source and by participant and was supplied without curation.

TCRbeta CDR3 regions were amplified from genomic DNA using the immunoSEQ Assay, a bias-controlled multiplex PCR. In the original analysis: Within the assay, amplification of reference gene primers was used to estimate how many nucleated cells each sample contained. To quantify the absolute abundance of each unique TCRbeta CDR3 rearrangement, sequence reads were collapsed and filtered. For each sample, productive Simpson clonality was calculated as the square root of Simpson's diversity index across productive rearrangements. The table comes from immuneACCESS by way of TCRdb, which keeps in-frame sequences with V and J called. Part of the clones is missing from these tables; in studies checked, under half for an unresolved V gene and the rest for unknown reasons. V, J and clone size reflect that table, while D and trimming were determined from the DNA. This sample is represented by some 390,000 clones; more than 75% of them were singletons. The top ten clonotypes cover about 2.9% of the sample.

Notes on this clone: The antigen this receptor binds is unknown. No per-base quality is available; no much larger clone lies one base away.

According to the germline V gene, CDR1 reads ENHRY and CDR2 reads SYGVKD. V sheds 8 bases and J sheds 5 bases, leaving 6 bases between their ends. The CDR3 starts with the cysteine, ends with the phenylalanine, and has 11 residues. The CDR3 DNA has 33 bases and is translated from base 1. Collaborating institutions collected whole blood in K2EDTA tubes following their own protocols. For TCRbeta analysis, collaborators shipped samples as frozen whole blood, isolated PBMCs, or DNA extracted from either of those sample types. This TCR was sampled from a human donor in a cohort sampled during active COVID-19. This receptor chain uses TRBV10-3 and TRBJ2-2; a tentative D call is TRBD2 (5 bases match). Sequenced material: peripheral blood. Here is the DNA: TGTGCCATCTCGGGAACCGGGGAGCTGTTTTTT. Its translation is CAISGTGELFF.